The clone carrying this TCR beta chain has at least ten counts. Its antigen is unknown. Germline CDR1 is LGHNA and CDR2 is YNFKEQ. The J segment lost 6 bases and the V segment lost 3 bases, leaving 11 bases of the junction unmatched. There are 16 residues in the CDR3. The source of the sample is a study of CD8 T cells in ankylosing spondylitis. TCRdb re-called the 5' RACE reads through MiXCR, storing one row per CDR3 protein. The data hold about 800,000 distinct CDR3 sequences, with roughly 10% observed a single time. General study findings and limits: Within matched ankylosing spondylitis synovial fluid, disease-linked clones were reportedly significantly enriched. A motif in TCR beta, a set of roughly 8 highly homologous variants, appeared characteristic of ankylosing spondylitis blood.

The TCR sequence derives from a male donor with ankylosing spondylitis. This chain links TRBV4-2 with TRBJ2-7; the match to TRBD1 covers 10 bases. The sample comprised blood, either unsorted or a sorted T cell fraction (not recorded which). This CDR3 is CASSHPPGQGMVEQYF. CDR3 sequence (DNA): TGTGCCAGCAGCCACCCCCCGGGACAGGGGATGGTCGAGCAGTACTTC.